This T cell receptor (beta chain) was sequenced for a study of blood T cell repertoires in COVID-19. The wider study: Some COVID-19 samples were acute and others convalescent; all came from the United States, Italy and Spain. Nucleic acid was either cDNA or gDNA, and it came from T cells, B-cell-depleted T cells, or PBMCs.

Seattle-derived patients entered the study during active infection and were followed longitudinally. Under the authors' procedure: For nucleated cells, counts were estimated from reference gene primer amplification. Some clones are missing from TCRdb's copy, which holds only in-frame ones; the method was immunoSEQ multiplex PCR. That table gives V, J and clone size, and the DNA gave D and trimming. In the table there are about 300,000 clones, 70% to 85% of which are singletons. The sequence derives from a human donor with COVID-19, enrolled during active disease. The donor label of this sample is uncertain. The sample was peripheral blood.

In DNA form, the CDR3 reads TGTGCCAGCAGTGGACAGGGGGTTACCGGGGAGCTGTTTTTT. Translated: CASSGQGVTGELFF. V gene TRBV2 combines with J gene TRBJ2-2; 9 bases are a match to TRBD1. V shed 4 bases, J shed 5 bases, and the junction held 2 bases outside the gene matches. The CDR3 totals 14 residues. Germline CDR1 and CDR2: SNHLY and FYNNEI.